These T cell receptor beta chains were read from a single sample in a study of cytomegalovirus exposure and HLA in healthy donors. Profiling relied on immunoSEQ multiplex PCR, and the TCRdb table lists in-frame clones only, not all of them. Across some 110,000 clones, the top ten clones capture about 2.2% of the sample. The source material was PBMCs. Receptors originate from a man in his forties in good health and CMV-seronegative. Each CDR3 is given with its conserved first and last residue. The D gene is left open where the match is weak.

v_call	j_call	d_call	cdr3_aa	cdr3_nt
TRBV5-4	TRBJ2-6	NA	CASSKARAALGANVLTF	TGTGCCAGCAGCAAGGCCAGGGCGGCCCTTGGGGCCAACGTCCTGACTTTC
TRBV7-9	TRBJ2-7	NA	CASSLFESSYEQYF	TGTGCCAGCAGCTTATTCGAGAGCTCCTACGAGCAGTACTTC
TRBV27	TRBJ2-4	NA	CASFSEADRRKNIQYF	TGTGCCAGCTTTTCCGAGGCGGATCGGCGCAAAAACATTCAGTACTTC
TRBV30	TRBJ2-7	TRBD2	CAWNPGLAASSYEQYF	TGTGCCTGGAACCCGGGACTAGCGGCTAGCTCCTACGAGCAGTACTTC
TRBV6-1	TRBJ2-1	NA	CASSPGRAHNEQFF	TGTGCCAGCAGTCCCGGCAGGGCCCACAATGAGCAGTTCTTC
TRBV2	TRBJ1-5	NA	CATLQGWGQPQHF	TGTGCCACACTTCAGGGTTGGGGTCAGCCCCAGCATTTT
TRBV10-1	TRBJ1-1	NA	CASSETMYTEAFF	TGCGCCAGCAGTGAGACTATGTACACTGAAGCTTTCTTT
TRBV28	TRBJ2-7	NA	CASSLFEGIYEQYF	TGTGCCAGCAGTTTATTCGAGGGAATCTACGAGCAGTACTTC
TRBV19	TRBJ2-7	TRBD2	CASSRTSGSGHEQYF	TGTGCCAGTAGTAGAACTAGCGGGAGTGGTCACGAGCAGTACTTC
TRBV30	TRBJ1-3	NA	CAWSQQGSPNTIYF	TGTGCCTGGAGTCAACAGGGTTCGCCAAACACCATATATTTT
TRBV5-1	TRBJ2-5	TRBD1	CASSLVGTGSETQYF	TGCGCCAGCAGCTTGGTAGGGACAGGATCAGAGACCCAGTACTTC
TRBV7-2	TRBJ1-1	NA	CASSPQGAVSRTEAFF	TGTGCCAGCAGCCCTCAAGGAGCAGTGTCTAGAACTGAAGCTTTCTTT
TRBV6-6	TRBJ2-7	NA	CASRRLAESSYEQYF	TGTGCCAGCAGACGGCTAGCAGAAAGCTCCTACGAGCAGTACTTC
TRBV15	TRBJ2-1	TRBD1	CATSTPEWTGGKNEQFF	TGTGCCACCAGCACCCCCGAATGGACAGGGGGCAAGAATGAGCAGTTCTTC
TRBV5-1	TRBJ2-1	TRBD2	CASSLELAGVVGNEQFF	TGCGCCAGCAGCTTGGAGCTAGCGGGAGTGGTAGGAAATGAGCAGTTCTTC
TRBV10-3	TRBJ1-3	NA	CASRDISGNTIYF	TGTGCCAGCAGGGACATCTCTGGAAACACCATATATTTT
TRBV19	TRBJ1-1	TRBD1	CASSILGTGNTEAFF	TGTGCCAGTAGTATACTAGGGACAGGGAACACTGAAGCTTTCTTT
TRBV13	TRBJ2-7	NA	CASSPGAFEKSYEQYF	TGTGCCAGCAGCCCAGGGGCCTTCGAAAAATCCTACGAGCAGTACTTC
TRBV4-1	TRBJ2-1	NA	CASSQDRGYYNEQFF	TGCGCCAGCAGCCAAGATCGGGGGTATTACAATGAGCAGTTCTTC
TRBV5-1	TRBJ2-7	NA	CASSLVGGTYEQYF	TGCGCCAGCAGCTTGGTCGGCGGGACCTACGAGCAGTACTTC
TRBV29-1	TRBJ2-7	TRBD2	CSVEASSGSYEQYF	TGCAGCGTTGAAGCATCTAGCGGATCCTACGAGCAGTACTTC
TRBV10-3	TRBJ2-1	NA	CAIKILAADNEQFF	TGTGCCATCAAAATACTAGCCGCAGACAATGAGCAGTTCTTC
TRBV5-8	TRBJ2-7	TRBD1	CASSLDGTGSLYEQYF	TGTGCCAGCAGCTTGGACGGGACAGGGTCATTGTACGAGCAGTACTTC
TRBV29-1	TRBJ1-2	NA	CSVSIRRPNYGYTF	TGCAGCGTATCTATCAGGCGTCCTAACTATGGCTACACCTTC
TRBV19	TRBJ1-1	TRBD1	CATTNTGTGLKAFF	TGTGCCACCACGAACACAGGGACAGGTCTTAAAGCTTTCTTT
TRBV7-8	TRBJ2-7	TRBD1	CASSLAQGGSEQYF	TGTGCCAGCAGTCTAGCACAGGGGGGCTCCGAGCAGTACTTC
TRBV5-4	TRBJ1-3	TRBD1	CASSSPGQGRRSGNTIYF	TGTGCCAGCAGTTCCCCGGGACAGGGCCGTCGCTCCGGAAACACCATATATTTT
TRBV29-1	TRBJ1-4	TRBD1	CSVHTGETDQNEKLFF	TGCAGCGTTCATACAGGGGAGACCGACCAGAATGAAAAACTGTTTTTT
TRBV6-4	TRBJ2-2	TRBD1	CASSPGTGVNTGELFF	TGTGCCAGCAGCCCAGGGACAGGGGTGAACACCGGGGAGCTGTTTTTT
TRBV5-1	TRBJ2-5	NA	CASSYSSSQETQYF	TGCGCCAGCAGCTATAGCAGTAGCCAAGAGACCCAGTACTTC
TRBV6-6	TRBJ1-3	NA	CASTGGQGSGNTIYF	TGTGCCAGCACGGGGGGCCAGGGCTCTGGAAACACCATATATTTT
TRBV7-9	TRBJ1-4	TRBD1	CASSSDRVPTNEKLFF	TGTGCCAGCAGCTCCGACAGGGTTCCGACTAATGAAAAACTGTTTTTT
TRBV5-6	TRBJ2-7	TRBD1	CASRRTGQTYEQYF	TGTGCCAGCAGGCGGACAGGCCAAACCTACGAGCAGTACTTC
TRBV4-1	TRBJ2-3	TRBD2	CASSQGGSVAPTDTQYF	TGCGCCAGCAGCCAGGGGGGGTCGGTAGCACCCACAGATACGCAGTATTTT
TRBV5-1	TRBJ2-3	NA	CASSLTGTSRTDTQYF	TGCGCCAGCAGCTTAACAGGGACGAGTCGCACAGATACGCAGTATTTT
TRBV7-9	TRBJ1-2	NA	CASSSRTVYGYTF	TGTGCCAGCAGCTCACGGACAGTTTATGGCTACACCTTC
TRBV6-6	TRBJ2-1	TRBD2	CASIIRASGTYNEQFF	TGTGCCAGCATCATACGGGCTAGCGGGACCTACAATGAGCAGTTCTTC
TRBV5-8	TRBJ2-2	NA	CASSRTRNTGELFF	TGTGCCAGCAGCCGGACAAGGAACACCGGGGAGCTGTTTTTT
TRBV5-6	TRBJ2-4	TRBD1	CASSSTGVSTKNIQYF	TGTGCCAGCAGCTCGACAGGGGTATCGACCAAAAACATTCAGTACTTC
TRBV6-1	TRBJ1-5	TRBD1	CASSDPRVVAGGQPQHF	TGTGCCAGCAGTGATCCCAGAGTCGTGGCAGGGGGTCAGCCCCAGCATTTT
TRBV5-5	TRBJ2-3	TRBD2	CASSLTSGSADTQYF	TGTGCCAGCAGCTTGACTAGCGGGAGTGCAGATACGCAGTATTTT
TRBV5-5	TRBJ2-6	NA	CASSLGGVRANVLTF	TGTGCCAGCAGCCTTGGAGGAGTCCGGGCCAACGTCCTGACTTTC
TRBV5-1	TRBJ2-7	TRBD2	CASSSRTSGSSYEQYF	TGCGCCAGCAGCTCGAGGACTAGCGGGAGTTCCTACGAGCAGTACTTC
TRBV5-1	TRBJ1-1	TRBD1	CASSWGQVNTEAFF	TGCGCCAGCAGCTGGGGACAGGTGAACACTGAAGCTTTCTTT
TRBV6-5	TRBJ1-4	TRBD1	CASSYSTGDGSEKLFF	TGTGCCAGCAGTTACTCGACAGGGGATGGGTCCGAAAAACTGTTTTTT
TRBV7-2	TRBJ1-2	NA	CASRSGGGNYGYTF	TGTGCCAGCAGGTCCGGGGGGGGTAACTATGGCTACACCTTC
TRBV27	TRBJ2-3	NA	CASGRRATQYF	TGTGCCAGCGGGAGACGGGCTACGCAGTATTTT
TRBV19	TRBJ2-3	TRBD2	CASSHQLRLAGSTDTQYF	TGTGCCAGTAGCCATCAACTCCGACTAGCCGGGAGCACAGATACGCAGTATTTT
TRBV29-1	TRBJ2-7	TRBD1	CSVDAGGTNSYEQYF	TGCAGCGTTGATGCAGGGGGTACTAACTCCTACGAGCAGTACTTC
TRBV9	TRBJ2-7	TRBD1	CASNTGGLGEQYF	TGTGCCAGCAACACAGGGGGACTCGGCGAGCAGTACTTC
TRBV5-1	TRBJ1-2	NA	CASSLEGGLRGYTF	TGCGCCAGCAGCTTGGAGGGAGGGCTGAGGGGATACACCTTC
TRBV28	TRBJ1-5	TRBD1	CASSRGDRVTTQHF	TGTGCCAGCAGTCGCGGGGACAGGGTCACAACCCAGCATTTT
TRBV10-3	TRBJ2-7	NA	CAISEVEEQYF	TGTGCCATCAGTGAGGTGGAGGAGCAGTACTTC
TRBV30	TRBJ2-3	TRBD2	CAWDPWTSGSTDTQYF	TGTGCCTGGGACCCCTGGACTAGCGGGAGTACAGATACGCAGTATTTT
TRBV29-1	TRBJ1-2	TRBD1	CSAEHIGTGGPLGFGYTF	TGCAGCGCGGAGCATATTGGGACAGGGGGTCCTCTGGGGTTTGGCTACACCTTC
TRBV11-3	TRBJ2-1	NA	CASSLEVPGGSYNEQFF	TGTGCCAGCAGCTTAGAGGTCCCCGGAGGCTCCTACAATGAGCAGTTCTTC